These 18 T cell receptor beta chains share one sample of origin, sequenced in a study of low-dose radiotherapy and immunotherapy resistance in tumors. Time point: after trial treatment. As to treatment: LDRT plus nivolumab, ipilimumab, low-dose cyclophosphamide and aspirin (RACIN trial). TRAV- and TRBV-specific primers were used for first-strand cDNA, which covered alpha and beta chains. It was with a constant-region primer and a V-primer adapter that TCRs were amplified over about 20 PCR cycles. Each CDR3 protein is one row after TCRdb ran MiXCR on the reads. Of 35,000 to 50,000 distinct CDR3 sequences in the sample, around a quarter are singletons; the top ten hold about a tenth. The input for sequencing was PBMCs, taken after low-dose radiotherapy plus immunotherapy. These receptors were obtained from a male donor with prostate cancer.

The V and J genes are TRBV5-1 and TRBJ1-1; possibly TRBD1 for D (6 bases). Germline V lookup: CDR1 SGHRS, CDR2 YFSETQ. The CDR3 runs to 13 residues. Trimming removed 4 bases at V and 6 bases at J, with 13 bases between. CDR3 residues: CASSVGGHPEAFF. CDR3 sequence (DNA): TGCGCCAGCAGCGTCGGGGGCCACCCTGAAGCTTTCTTT.

Ten or more counts support this clonotype. J is TRBJ2-5 and V is TRBV10-3; D not certain. From germline, CDR1 is ENHRY and CDR2 SYGVKD. The V end was cut by 6 bases, the J end by 6 bases, with 17 bases between. There are 14 residues in the CDR3. The DNA of the CDR3 is TGTGCCATCAGCGCCGGGCCTCAAGGGAAGACCCAGTACTTC. Its translation is CAISAGPQGKTQYF.

This clonotype was observed many times. The chain joins TRBV7-2 to TRBJ2-7; D could derive from TRBD1 or TRBD2 (5 bases each). The ends were cut back, 5 bases at V and 7 bases at J, with 18 bases in the middle. CDR3 length equals 14 residues. Germline V lookup: CDR1 SGHTA, CDR2 FQGNSA. CDR3: CASSPGAGMREQYF. In DNA, the CDR3 is TGTGCCAGCAGCCCCGGGGCAGGGATGAGGGAGCAGTACTTC.

The chain combines TRBV9 with TRBJ1-2; D not certain. In germline, CDR1 is SGDLS, CDR2 YYNGEE. This CDR3 has 14 residues. Trimming shortened V by 2 bases and J by 5 bases, and 13 bases separated the two germline ends. The CDR3 nucleotides are TGTGCCAGCAGCGTGCTTTCAAGGGCTTATGGCTACACCTTC. Translation gives CASSVLSRAYGYTF.

The sample holds many counts of this clonotype. The chain is built from TRBV28 and TRBJ2-7; TRBD1 or TRBD2 may be the D gene (5 bases each). CDR3 length equals 14 residues. CDR1 is MDHEN and CDR2 is SYDVKM in the germline V gene. Trimming took off 6 bases at V and 3 bases at J, with 15 bases between the two ends. Here the CDR3 reads CASSPGDRDYEQYF. The CDR3 nucleotides are TGTGCCAGCAGCCCCGGGGACCGAGACTACGAGCAGTACTTC.

This clonotype was found many times. The V call is TRBV27, the J call TRBJ2-7; 9 bases align to TRBD1. The V gene's germline CDR1 is MNHEY and CDR2 SMNVEV (reference sequence). The V gene end was trimmed by 6 bases and the J gene end by 2 bases; junction bases not matched to a gene: 5. The CDR3 runs to 14 residues. Written as DNA, the CDR3 is TGTGCCAGCAGACAGGGGGCGCTCACCTACGAGCAGTACTTC. Translating it yields CASRQGALTYEQYF.

V gene TRBV28 combines with J gene TRBJ2-3; 7 nucleotides match TRBD1. Looked up from germline, CDR1 is MDHEN and CDR2 is SYDVKM. This CDR3 has 18 residues. J was trimmed by 1 base and V by 6 bases; bases with no gene match: 16. CDR3 protein: CASSPGQSTLGGTDTQYF. CDR3 sequence (DNA): TGTGCCAGCAGCCCGGGACAGTCAACGTTGGGAGGCACAGATACGCAGTATTTT.

V and J are TRBV10-2 and TRBJ2-7; D not certain. CDR1 is WSHSY and CDR2 is SAAADI in the germline V gene. The CDR3 contains 14 residues. V lost 6 bases to trimming and J lost 4 bases, with 16 bases between them. The CDR3, as DNA: TGCGCCAGCAGGGACGTTTCCGTTCGGTACGAGCAGTACTTC. Its translation is CASRDVSVRYEQYF.

Many counts were recorded for this clonotype. This chain connects TRBV29-1 to TRBJ2-1; TRBD2 matches 11 bases. Trimming removed 4 bases from V and 14 bases from J; junction bases left unmatched: 7. Per the germline V gene, CDR1 is SQVTM and CDR2 is ANQGSEA. The CDR3 has 12 amino acids. CDR3 residues: CSVVLAGGPEFF. Written as DNA, the CDR3 is TGCAGCGTTGTTCTAGCGGGGGGACCGGAGTTCTTC.

As regards this clonotype: A far larger clone is one base from this, pointing to a likely read error. The rearrangement joins TRBV4-2 to TRBJ2-7, with D unresolved. Trimming stripped 4 bases from V and 7 bases from J, with 17 bases between. The CDR3 is made up of 14 amino acids. CDR1 is LGHNA and CDR2 is YNFKEQ in the germline V gene. CDR3 in DNA: TGTGCCAGCAGCCCCCGGCAGACCTACAATGAGCAGTACTTC. It encodes CASSPRQTYNEQYF.

This clonotype was observed at least ten times. The V gene is TRBV28, the J gene TRBJ1-4, with no clear D. CDR3 length equals 15 residues. With 6 bases removed from V and 0 bases from J, the gap between germline ends came to 11 bases. Germline V gene lookup returns CDR1 MDHEN and CDR2 SYDVKM. The CDR3 bases are TGTGCCAGCAGGGGCGGAGGCCCAACTAATGAAAAACTGTTTTTT. Translation gives CASRGGGPTNEKLFF.

Many counts were recorded for this clonotype. V gene TRBV6-7 combines with J gene TRBJ2-5; D uncertain. TRBV6-7 is known as an ORF, though its function is uncertain. With 4 bases removed from V and 4 bases from J, the gap between germline ends came to 1 base. There are 10 residues in the CDR3. Here the CDR3 DNA reads TGTGCCAGCAGTTCAGAGACCCAGTACTTC. The encoded protein is CASSSETQYF.

Details on this clonotype: Lacking the conserved final phenylalanine or tryptophan, this CDR3 likely reflects a read error. V usage is TRBV20-1 and J usage is TRBJ1-1; tentative D call: TRBD1 (5 bases). This CDR3 comprises 13 residues. V was shortened by 3 bases and J by 0 bases, with 8 bases between the two germline ends. Germline CDR1 reads DFQATT; CDR2 reads SNEGSKA (reference sequence). CDR3 DNA sequence: TGCAGTGCTAGCCGGGGCATGAACACTGAAGCTTTCTAT. Its translation: CSASRGMNTEAFY.

This clonotype was found many times. The J gene is TRBJ1-2, the V gene TRBV15; maybe TRBD1 (5 bases). Germline CDR1 LNHNV, CDR2 YYDKDF (reference sequence). V lost 1 base and J lost 8, with 11 bases in between. This CDR3 is 13 amino acids long. Here the CDR3 DNA reads TGTGCCACCAGCAGAGCTGGGACTCGAGGCTACACCTTC. This gives the protein CATSRAGTRGYTF.

Points on this clonotype: No DNA is shown, since the ends of the CDR3 on it are uncertain; the CDR3 is the one TCRdb lists. V usage is TRBV29-1 and J usage is TRBJ2-1; the table's TRBD2 call for D was not verified on the DNA. CDR1 and CDR2 (germline): SQVTM, ANQGSEA. The CDR3 extends over 14 residues, inclusive of both ends. CDR3: CSVRFGGGYNEQFF.

At least ten counts were recorded for this clonotype. The chain carries TRBV6-1 and TRBJ2-1; D perhaps matches TRBD1 (6 bases). The V gene lost 2 bases and the J gene lost 2 bases, with 13 bases spanning the gap. Per germline, CDR1 MNHNS and CDR2 SASEGT. The CDR3 is 16 residues long. DNA of the CDR3: TGTGCCAGCAGTGAACTAGGGGGAATCACCTACAATGAGCAGTTCTTC. Translation gives CASSELGGITYNEQFF.

This clonotype was recorded many times. This chain joins TRBV27 and TRBJ2-6; 8 positions agree with TRBD1. V lost 4 bases to trimming and J lost 4 bases; unmatched junction nucleotides: 3. CDR3 length equals 15 residues. CDR1 is MNHEY and CDR2 is SMNVEV in the germline V gene (reference sequence). The CDR3 region is CASSSRGPGANVLTF. The DNA for the CDR3 is TGTGCCAGCAGTTCCAGGGGGCCCGGGGCCAACGTCCTGACTTTC.

Only a few counts were recorded for this clonotype. This chain links TRBV12-3 or TRBV12-4 with TRBJ2-3; 8 bases are shared with TRBD2. V lost 6 bases, J lost 5 bases, and 4 bases stayed unmatched. This CDR3 contains 13 residues. CDR3 protein: CASSPGGGDTQYF. CDR3 sequence (DNA): TGTGCCAGCAGCCCCGGGGGGGGAGATACGCAGTATTTT.